This passage covers 17 T cell receptor beta chains from one sample sequenced in a study of cytomegalovirus exposure and HLA in healthy donors. PCR was performed using 60 Vbeta and 13 Jbeta primers. Clones were sequenced by immunoSEQ multiplex PCR, and TCRdb holds only the in-frame ones, with some missing. The sample yields 110,000 to 150,000 clones, about 80% seen once. Sequencing input: PBMCs. All receptors derive from a man in his forties or fifties in good health and CMV-seropositive.

This clone was counted a few times. The rearrangement links TRBV4-1 to TRBJ2-3, with D maybe TRBD2 (6 bases). V was shortened by 0 bases and J by 7 bases, with 14 bases between the two germline ends. The CDR3 totals 15 residues. Germline V gene sequence: CDR1 MGHRA, CDR2 YSYEKL. This CDR3 reads CASSQDEASAYTQYF. The CDR3 coding sequence is TGCGCCAGCAGCCAAGATGAGGCTAGCGCCTATACGCAGTATTTT.

The CDR3 DNA is TGCGCCAGCGCCCTCACTCGGCTCTCGGGCGGAGGAGAGACCCAGTACTTC. It specifies CASALTRLSGGGETQYF. The V call is TRBV4-1, the J call TRBJ2-5; the D gene is possibly TRBD2 (5 bases). The CDR3 has 17 amino acids. Between the trimmed V and J ends, which lost 8 bases and 4 bases, there was a span of 26 bases. Germline V gene data show CDR1 as MGHRA and CDR2 as YSYEKL.

The chain combines TRBV4-1 with TRBJ1-2; 7 bases match TRBD1. J was trimmed by 0 bases and V by 8 bases; bases with no gene match: 6. The CDR3 has 14 amino acids. Germline loops: CDR1 MGHRA, CDR2 YSYEKL. The CDR3 sequence: CASQGTASNYGYTF. The CDR3 DNA follows: TGCGCCAGCCAGGGGACAGCCTCTAACTATGGCTACACCTTC.

The chain employs TRBV7-9 and TRBJ2-5, with 11 bases aligning to TRBD2. The closer fit of TRBJ2-7 to the DNA end suggests the J call may be wrong. Germline loops: CDR1 SEHNR, CDR2 FQNEAQ (reference sequence). The CDR3 has 15 residues. The CDR3 sequence: CASSLGLAGTYEQYF. Written as DNA, the CDR3 is TGTGCCAGCAGCTTAGGACTAGCGGGAACCTACGAGCAGTACTTC.

This clone turned up a few times. The V call is TRBV5-1, the J call TRBJ1-3, with D possibly being TRBD1 (5 bases). The CDR3 totals 18 residues. CDR1 is SGHRS, CDR2 YFSETQ, per germline. Trimming took off 4 bases at V and 4 bases at J, with 24 bases between the two ends. The CDR3: CASSGPARATYCGNTIYF. The CDR3 DNA is TGCGCCAGCAGCGGACCCGCCAGGGCCACGTATTGCGGAAACACCATATATTTT.

This clone is a singleton in its sample. This chain connects TRBV19 to TRBJ2-1; TRBD2 matches 7 bases. The ends lost 3 bases at V and 15 bases at J; junction bases unmatched: 8. In germline, CDR1 is LNHDA, CDR2 SQIVND (reference sequence). The CDR3 is 12 amino acids. The CDR3 DNA follows: TGTGCCAGTAGTATGAGGGAGGGAAGTGCGTTCTTC. Translation gives CASSMREGSAFF.

Concerning this clone: At one end, the junction sequence differs from germline, possibly due to a read error. The same CDR3 arises from other DNA sequences in this sample as well. The CDR3 coding sequence is TGCGCCAGCAGCGAGGACCGGGACATTAACTCTGGAAACACCATATACTTT. Translating it yields CASSEDRDINSGNTIYF. The chain carries TRBV5-1 and TRBJ1-3, with D maybe TRBD1 (6 bases). The CDR3 runs 17 residues. Germline lookup yields CDR1 SGHRS and CDR2 YFSETQ.

The chain's CDR3 is CASSVSGTEAFF. The CDR3 DNA follows: TGTGCCAGCAGTGTGTCGGGGACTGAAGCTTTCTTT. The gene calls are TRBV6-1 and TRBJ1-1, with D unresolved. The CDR3 covers 12 residues. V lost 4 bases and J lost 5, with 8 bases in between. The germline CDR1 and CDR2 sequences are MNHNS and SASEGT.

J is TRBJ2-7 and V is TRBV6-6; a possible D gene is TRBD2 (6 bases). The CDR3 consists of 14 residues. CDR1 is MNHNY and CDR2 is SVGAGI in the germline V gene (reference sequence). V was trimmed by 7 bases and J by 5 bases, leaving 18 bases between them. CDR3 region: CASTLSGGMHEQYF. CDR3 DNA sequence: TGTGCCAGCACCCTAAGTGGAGGGATGCACGAGCAGTACTTC.

This clone has a handful of counts. CDR3 amino acids: CASSEVGTYGYTF. Written as DNA, the CDR3 is TGTGCCAGCAGTGAAGTAGGGACTTATGGCTACACCTTC. The chain couples TRBV25-1 to TRBJ1-2; D is possibly TRBD1 (5 bases). Germline-derived CDR1 and CDR2 are MGHDK and SYGVNS. V lost 2 bases and J lost 5, with 9 bases in between. CDR3 length: 13 amino acids.

The chain employs TRBV4-1 and TRBJ2-7; 7 bases fit TRBD1. The CDR3 contains 15 residues. Germline CDR1 and CDR2: MGHRA and YSYEKL. The ends lost 0 bases at V and 4 bases at J; junction bases unmatched: 6. The DNA for the CDR3 is TGCGCCAGCAGCCAAGAGAGGGCAGGGGGATACGAGCAGTACTTC. This gives the protein CASSQERAGGYEQYF.

The rearrangement joins TRBV7-9 to TRBJ2-7; 7 bases are a match to TRBD1. V lost 2 bases, J lost 3 bases, and 10 bases stayed unmatched. This CDR3 has 16 residues. Germline V gives CDR1 SEHNR, CDR2 FQNEAQ (reference sequence). The CDR3 protein is CASSLTLGQASYEQYF. The CDR3 DNA reads TGTGCCAGCAGCTTAACTCTAGGACAGGCAAGCTACGAGCAGTACTTC. Based on the CDR3 plus reference TRBV7-9 and TRBJ2-7, the full variable domain is DTGVSQNPRHKITKRGQNVTFRCDPISEHNRLYWYRQTLGQGPEFLTYFQNEAQLEKSRLLSDRFSAERPKGSFSTLEIQRTEQGDSAMYLCASSLTLGQASYEQYFGPGTRLTVT.

This chain connects TRBV5-1 to TRBJ2-3, with D tentatively TRBD1 (6 bases). V was shortened by 2 bases and J by 4 bases, with 11 bases between the two germline ends. Per the germline V gene, CDR1 is SGHRS and CDR2 is YFSETQ. The CDR3 contains 14 residues. CDR3 in amino acids: CASSLDRPSDTQYF. CDR3 sequence (DNA): TGCGCCAGCAGCTTAGACAGGCCCTCAGATACGCAGTATTTT. Together with reference TRBV5-1 and TRBJ2-3, the CDR3 gives the full variable domain: KAGVTQTPRYLIKTRGQQVTLSCSPISGHRSVSWYQQTPGQGLQFLFEYFSETQRNKGNFPGRFSGRQFSNSRSEMNVSTLELGDSALYLCASSLDRPSDTQYFGPGTRLTVL.

The rearrangement uses TRBV10-3 and TRBJ1-5; D is ambiguous. V lost 8 bases to trimming and J lost 3 bases, with 8 bases between them. The CDR3 has 12 amino acids. Germline V gene sequence: CDR1 ENHRY, CDR2 SYGVKD. CDR3 sequence reads: CAIGGSNQPQHF. Here the CDR3 DNA reads TGTGCCATCGGAGGGTCCAATCAGCCCCAGCATTTT.

This chain links TRBV7-9 with TRBJ2-3, with TRBD2 identical over 7 bases. V was clipped by 4 bases and J by 1 base; unmatched bases: 5. Germline V lookup: CDR1 SEHNR, CDR2 FQNEAQ (reference sequence). The CDR3 sequence is 15 residues long. This CDR3 reads CASSSLAGGTDTQYF. In DNA form, the CDR3 reads TGTGCCAGCAGCTCCTTGGCGGGGGGCACAGATACGCAGTATTTT.

The chain joins TRBV9 to TRBJ1-4, with a weak D call TRBD1 (6 bases). The CDR3 extends over 15 amino acids. Trimming took off 4 bases at V and 7 bases at J, with 17 bases between the two ends. From germline, CDR1 is SGDLS and CDR2 YYNGEE. In DNA, the CDR3 is TGTGCCAGCAGCATCGGTGGGGGGGCAAGTGAAAAACTGTTTTTT. The encoded protein is CASSIGGGASEKLFF.

The chain has TRBV20-1 and TRBJ2-4; unclear D gene. The germline gives CDR1 DFQATT, CDR2 SNEGSKA (reference sequence). V was pared by 0 bases and J by 8 bases, with 5 bases between. This CDR3 has 11 amino acids. The CDR3, as DNA: TGCAGTGCTAGAGAGGGCTACATTCAGTACTTC. Translation gives CSAREGYIQYF.